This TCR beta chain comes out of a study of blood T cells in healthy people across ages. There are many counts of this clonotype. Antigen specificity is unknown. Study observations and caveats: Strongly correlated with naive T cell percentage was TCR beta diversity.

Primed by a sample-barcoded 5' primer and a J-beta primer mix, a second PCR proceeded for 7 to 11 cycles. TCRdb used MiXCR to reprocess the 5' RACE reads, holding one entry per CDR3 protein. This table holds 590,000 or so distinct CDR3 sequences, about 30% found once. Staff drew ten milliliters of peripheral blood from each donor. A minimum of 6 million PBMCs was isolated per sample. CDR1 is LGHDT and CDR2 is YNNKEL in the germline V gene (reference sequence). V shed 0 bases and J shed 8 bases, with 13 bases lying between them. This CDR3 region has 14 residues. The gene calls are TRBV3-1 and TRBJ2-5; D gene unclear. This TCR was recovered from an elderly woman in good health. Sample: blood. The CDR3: CASSQEASARTQYF. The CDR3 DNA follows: TGTGCCAGCAGCCAAGAAGCGAGCGCTCGTACCCAGTACTTC.